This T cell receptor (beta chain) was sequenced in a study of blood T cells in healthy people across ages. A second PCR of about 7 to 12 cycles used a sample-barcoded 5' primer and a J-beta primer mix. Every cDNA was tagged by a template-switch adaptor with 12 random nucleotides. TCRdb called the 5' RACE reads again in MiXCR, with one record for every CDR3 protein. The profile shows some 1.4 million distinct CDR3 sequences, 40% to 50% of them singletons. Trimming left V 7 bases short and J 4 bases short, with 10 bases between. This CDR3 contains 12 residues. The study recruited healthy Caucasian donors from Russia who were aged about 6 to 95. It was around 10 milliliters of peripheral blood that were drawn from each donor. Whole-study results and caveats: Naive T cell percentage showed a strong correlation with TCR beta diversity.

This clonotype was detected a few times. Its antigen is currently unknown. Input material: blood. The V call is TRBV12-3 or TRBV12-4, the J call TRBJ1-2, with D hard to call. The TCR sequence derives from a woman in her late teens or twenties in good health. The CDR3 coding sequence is TGTGCCAGCACGGCGCGGTCCTATGGCTACACCTTC. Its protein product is CASTARSYGYTF.